A selection of T cell receptor beta chains follows, all from one sample in a study of T cell responses to AZD1222 COVID-19 vaccine. Only in-frame clones appear in the TCRdb table, and some are missing; sequencing was by immunoSEQ multiplex PCR. The top ten hold 6.5% to 10% of the sample, which has 85,000 to 100,000 clones, roughly nine tenths seen once. This specimen consisted of peripheral blood, obtained 28 days after the second AZD1222 dose. Receptor source: an adult who received the AZD1222 COVID-19 vaccine. Both conserved end residues are part of each CDR3. A D gene is named only where the DNA matches it firmly. The size entry is marked missing in some rows and otherwise reads once, few, many or a size class.

v_gene	j_gene	d_gene	abundance	CDR3nt	CDR3aa
TRBV6-5	TRBJ2-7	TRBD1	few	TGTGCCAGCAGTCTGGACAGGACGACCGAGCAGTACTTC	CASSLDRTTEQYF
TRBV24-1	TRBJ2-3	-	-	TGTGCCACCAGTGATTTAGGGCCTAAGGATACGCAGTATTTT	CATSDLGPKDTQYF
TRBV9	TRBJ2-7	-	-	TGTGCCAGCAGCCCGGCGGGGATCGGCTACGAGCAGTACTTC	CASSPAGIGYEQYF
TRBV5-4	TRBJ2-1	-	once	TGTGCCAGCAGCTTGGCCGGGACCTCAGGCAATGAGCAGTTCTTC	CASSLAGTSGNEQFF
TRBV5-4	TRBJ2-7	-	-	TGTGCCAGCAGCTGGGGGGGGCGGATGTACGAGCAGTACTTC	CASSWGGRMYEQYF
TRBV11-2	TRBJ2-1	-	-	TGTGCCAGCAGCTTATCCGGAGGACCCTACAATGAGCAGTTCTTC	CASSLSGGPYNEQFF
TRBV4-1	TRBJ2-5	-	-	TGCGCCAGCAGCCAAACCCCCGGGACCACCGAAGAGACCCAGTACTTC	CASSQTPGTTEETQYF
TRBV3-1/TRBV3-2	TRBJ2-5	TRBD2	-	TGTGCCAGCAGCCTCAGTGGTCCGGGAGGAGAGACCCAGTACTTC	CASSLSGPGGETQYF
TRBV6-5	TRBJ2-1	TRBD1	-	TGTGCCAGCAGATCCGGGACAGGGAAAGACAATGAGCAGTTCTTC	CASRSGTGKDNEQFF
TRBV11-2	TRBJ2-3	-	-	TGTGCCAGCAGCTCTTACAGGGCCCCAGATACGCAGTATTTT	CASSSYRAPDTQYF
TRBV18	TRBJ2-1	TRBD2	-	TGTGCCAGCTCACCGGGAGCGGGAGTCTACAATGAGCAGTTCTTC	CASSPGAGVYNEQFF
TRBV30	TRBJ2-1	-	-	TGTGCCTGGAGCCAGACAGGCAATGAGCAGTTCTTC	CAWSQTGNEQFF
TRBV29-1	TRBJ2-7	-	-	TGCAGCGTGGCTTCAGGGGCCTACGAGCAGTACTTC	CSVASGAYEQYF
TRBV6-5	TRBJ2-4	TRBD2	once	TGTGCCAGCAGATCCGGGACTAGCGGGGAAAACATTCAGTACTTC	CASRSGTSGENIQYF
TRBV27	TRBJ2-5	-	once	TGTGCCAGCAGTTTATTGGGAGAGAAGGAGACCCAGTACTTC	CASSLLGEKETQYF
TRBV28	TRBJ1-5	-	-	TGTGCCAGCAGCTTGGAGGGAACAGGTTGGCAGCCCCAGCATTTT	CASSLEGTGWQPQHF
TRBV24-1	TRBJ2-7	TRBD1	-	TGTGCCACCAGCGATGAGGGGGCCACCTACGAGCAGTACTTC	CATSDEGATYEQYF
TRBV5-1	TRBJ2-5	TRBD2	-	TGCGCCAGCAGCTCTGCGGGGGGGAGCAATGAGGAGACCCAGTACTTC	CASSSAGGSNEETQYF
TRBV4-1	TRBJ1-5	TRBD1	few	TGCGCCAGCAGCCAAGAGCAGGACAGGGGGCTCGGACAGCCCCAGCATTTT	CASSQEQDRGLGQPQHF
TRBV25-1	TRBJ1-5	TRBD1	-	TGTGCCAGCAGAGGGGGCTACAATCAGCCCCAGCATTTT	CASRGGYNQPQHF
TRBV20-1	TRBJ2-3	-	-	TGCAGTGCTAGGACTGGTACGCAGTATTTT	CSARTGTQYF
TRBV11-2	TRBJ2-7	TRBD2	-	TGTGCCAGCAGCTTAGCGGGCCTGGGACTAGCGGAGACCGAGCAGTACTTC	CASSLAGLGLAETEQYF